These 21 T cell receptor beta chains share one sample of origin, sequenced in a study of CD8 T cells in ankylosing spondylitis. From the 5' RACE reads, TCRdb called clonotypes with MiXCR, one entry per CDR3 protein. The sample lists approximately 300,000 distinct CDR3 sequences, roughly 20% occurring once. The sequenced material came from blood, either unsorted or a sorted T cell fraction (not recorded which). The receptor set was obtained from a female donor with ankylosing spondylitis or in good health (not recorded which).

The chain couples TRBV5-6 to TRBJ2-3; 7 bases are shared with TRBD2. The germline V gene encodes CDR1 SGHDT and CDR2 YYEEEE. Unmatched junction bases numbered 9, after V lost 7 bases and J lost 1 base. The CDR3 has 15 residues. The CDR3 nucleotides are TGTGCCAGCGGATGGGGGGGTAGCGGCACAGATACGCAGTATTTT. This gives the protein CASGWGGSGTDTQYF.

The chain employs TRBV9 and TRBJ2-7; D assignment may be TRBD1 or TRBD2 (5 bases each). CDR1 is SGDLS, CDR2 YYNGEE, per germline. The CDR3 runs 12 residues. The ends were cut back, 6 bases at V and 4 bases at J, with 11 bases in the middle. The CDR3 nucleotides are TGTGCCAGCAAGGGACCCCCGTACGAGCAGTACTTC. The encoded protein is CASKGPPYEQYF.

This chain uses TRBV29-1 with TRBJ2-1, with TRBD2 identical over 10 bases. The trim removed 4 bases at V and 2 bases at J, leaving 5 bases unmatched. The CDR3 runs 15 residues. CDR1 and CDR2 from the germline V gene are SQVTM and ANQGSEA. The CDR3 protein is CSVGPSGSPYNEQFF. For the CDR3, the DNA is TGCAGCGTTGGCCCTAGCGGGAGCCCCTACAATGAGCAGTTCTTC.

This clonotype was observed a handful of times. The chain has TRBV7-9 and TRBJ2-3; D gene uncertain. With 5 bases removed from V and 5 bases from J, the gap between germline ends came to 11 bases. The CDR3 extends over 13 amino acids. Germline V gene data show CDR1 as SEHNR and CDR2 as FQNEAQ (reference sequence). In DNA, the CDR3 is TGTGCCAGCAGCCCGAGTGCAGGAGATACGCAGTATTTT. Amino acid sequence: CASSPSAGDTQYF.

V usage is TRBV11-2 and J usage is TRBJ2-2; D possibly corresponds to TRBD2 (5 bases). V was trimmed by 6 bases and J by 2 bases, leaving 10 bases between them. The CDR3 sequence is 14 residues long. Per germline, CDR1 SGHAT and CDR2 FQNNGV. The CDR3 nucleotides read TGTGCCAGCAGAGCTAGCCAAAACACCGGGGAGCTGTTTTTT. Its protein product is CASRASQNTGELFF.

There are a few counts of this clonotype. This chain links TRBV20-1 with TRBJ2-2, with TRBD2 matching 9 bases. This CDR3 has 14 amino acids. Germline CDR1 DFQATT, CDR2 SNEGSKA (reference sequence). Germline trimming cut 5 bases from V and 7 bases from J; bases unmatched to any gene: 8. CDR3 residues: CSAPSGLADGELFF. The CDR3 bases are TGCAGTGCTCCCTCGGGACTAGCAGACGGGGAGCTGTTTTTT.

V is TRBV21-1 and J is TRBJ2-1; TRBD2, the table's D call, was not compared with the DNA. TRBV21-1 is labeled a pseudogene. This CDR3 has 12 amino acids. In nucleotides, the CDR3 is TGTGCCAGAGAGCGGGAGGGTTGGGAGCAGTTCTTC. Translating it yields CAREREGWEQFF.

This clonotype was observed a few times. This sequence joins TRBV4-3 and TRBJ2-3; the D gene is possibly TRBD2 (6 bases). This CDR3 has 15 amino acids. From germline, CDR1 is LGHNA and CDR2 YSLEER. V was pared by 1 base and J by 3 bases, with 11 bases between. CDR3 amino acids: CASSQGKLATDTQYF. DNA of the CDR3: TGCGCCAGCAGCCAAGGAAAACTAGCAACAGATACGCAGTATTTT.

The V gene is TRBV12-3 or TRBV12-4, the J gene TRBJ2-3; D could derive from TRBD1 or TRBD2 (5 bases each). The CDR3 spans 13 residues. V gave up 8 bases and J gave up 2 bases, with 11 bases separating them. The CDR3 is CASEGYNTDTQYF. The CDR3 DNA reads TGTGCCAGCGAGGGGTACAACACAGATACGCAGTATTTT.

This clonotype was picked up a small number of times. This chain connects TRBV6-5 to TRBJ1-4; a possible D gene is TRBD1 (5 bases). Germline CDR1 and CDR2: MNHEY and SVGAGI. Between the trimmed V and J ends, which lost 2 bases and 10 bases, there was a span of 17 bases. This CDR3 has 15 amino acids. The DNA for the CDR3 is TGTGCCAGCAGTTACAACCGGGACCCAAGAGGAAAACTGTTTTTT. The encoded protein is CASSYNRDPRGKLFF.

The CDR3 bases are TGTGCCACTCGCCGGGACAGGGGGCGCGAGCAGTACTTC. Its translation: CATRRDRGREQYF. This chain connects TRBV6-1 to TRBJ2-7; 12 nucleotides match TRBD1. The V gene end was trimmed by 10 bases and the J gene end by 6 bases; junction bases not matched to a gene: 7. The CDR3 contains 13 residues. Per germline, CDR1 MNHNS and CDR2 SASEGT.

The chain is built from TRBV30 and TRBJ2-1; D is perhaps TRBD1 (5 bases). With 3 bases removed from V and 10 bases from J, the gap between germline ends came to 10 bases. Germline CDR1 reads GTSNPN; CDR2 reads SVGIG (reference sequence). The CDR3 covers 11 residues. The CDR3 loop is CAWRRGDEQFF. For the CDR3, the DNA is TGTGCCTGGAGAAGGGGCGACGAGCAGTTCTTC. The complete variable domain, with remaining parts taken from reference TRBV30 and TRBJ2-1, reads SQTIHQWPATLVQPVGSPLSLECTVEGTSNPNLYWYRQAAGRGLQLLFYSVGIGQISSEVPQNLSASRPQDRQFILSSKKLLLSDSGFYLCAWRRGDEQFFGPGTRLTVL.

This clonotype was recorded a few times. This rearrangement joins TRBV20-1 to TRBJ2-7, with D possibly being TRBD1 (6 bases). This CDR3 has 11 residues. The V gene's germline CDR1 is DFQATT and CDR2 SNEGSKA (reference sequence). The V and J ends lost 8 bases and 6 bases respectively, with 14 bases between them. Here the CDR3 DNA reads TGCAGTCCGACAGGAGCCAGCGAGCAGTACTTC. Amino acid sequence: CSPTGASEQYF.

The rearrangement uses TRBV20-1 and TRBJ2-3; D remains unclear. The CDR3 covers 16 residues. The germline V and J ends were trimmed by 6 bases and 6 bases, with 25 bases remaining between them. Germline V gene lookup returns CDR1 DFQATT and CDR2 SNEGSKA (reference sequence). The CDR3 nucleotides read TGCAGTGCCAGTAGGGCCTATGGTGCGGCGGTGGATACGCAGTATTTT. Translating it yields CSASRAYGAAVDTQYF.

This clonotype came up a few times. V and J are TRBV5-5 and TRBJ2-7; D ambiguous. The CDR3 extends over 12 amino acids. Germline CDR1 SGHKS, CDR2 YYEKEE (reference sequence). V was shortened by 1 base and J by 3 bases, with 5 bases between the two germline ends. For the CDR3, the DNA is TGTGCCAGCAGCTTGAGGTTCTACGAGCAGTACTTC. This gives the protein CASSLRFYEQYF. The whole variable domain, remainder taken from reference TRBV5-5 and TRBJ2-7, is DAGVTQSPTHLIKTRGQQVTLRCSPISGHKSVSWYQQVLGQGPQFIFQYYEKEERGRGNFPDRFSARQFPNYSSELNVNALLLGDSALYLCASSLRFYEQYFGPGTRLTVT.

This clonotype was detected a few times. The rearrangement links TRBV15 to TRBJ1-6, with a possible D match to TRBD1 (5 bases). Germline assignment: CDR1 LNHNV and CDR2 YYDKDF (reference sequence). This CDR3 is built from 13 residues. Trimming left V 0 bases short and J 13 bases short, with 10 bases between. The CDR3 loop reads CATSRDSRGPLHF. The CDR3 region has the DNA TGTGCCACCAGCAGAGACAGTCGGGGCCCCCTCCACTTT.

The chain joins TRBV7-2 to TRBJ2-5, with 13 bases lining up with TRBD2. The germline CDR1 and CDR2 sequences are SGHTA and FQGNSA. The CDR3 consists of 15 residues. The V segment lost 5 bases and the J segment 5 bases; nucleotides outside the gene matches: 5. CDR3 sequence: CASSTGLAGDETQYF. For the CDR3, the DNA is TGTGCCAGCAGCACCGGACTAGCGGGAGATGAGACCCAGTACTTC.

This clonotype was recorded at least ten times. The J gene is TRBJ1-6, the V gene TRBV7-9; D not resolved. Germline-derived CDR1 and CDR2 are SEHNR and FQNEAQ (reference sequence). With 3 bases removed from V and 7 bases from J, the gap between germline ends came to 4 bases. The CDR3 sequence is 12 residues long. CDR3 sequence (DNA): TGTGCCAGCAGCTTGGAGAATTCACCCCTCCACTTT. Protein sequence: CASSLENSPLHF.

This clonotype has just one count. This may be a read error: a much more frequent sequence differs by one nucleotide. The chain employs TRBV29-1 and TRBJ2-3; no definite D call. The CDR3 has 13 residues. Germline CDR1 is SQVTM and CDR2 is ANQGSEA. DNA for the CDR3: TGCAGCTCCCTTCCAGAACGGTCAGAAACGCAGTATTTT. This translates into CSSLPERSETQYF.

V is TRBV7-2 and J is TRBJ2-5, with 7 bases fitting TRBD2. This CDR3 region has 15 residues. V was clipped by 0 bases and J by 2 bases; unmatched bases: 3. The germline V gene encodes CDR1 SGHTA and CDR2 FQGNSA. The CDR3 nucleotides are TGTGCCAGCAGCTTAGCACTAGCGCCTCAAGAGACCCAGTACTTC. This translates into CASSLALAPQETQYF.

The chain links TRBV12-3 or TRBV12-4 to TRBJ1-1; a possible D gene is TRBD1 (6 bases). Deletions cut 2 bases from V and 6 bases from J, with 10 bases between. The CDR3 is 13 residues long. CDR3 in DNA: TGTGCCAGCAGTTTAAGGGGGAGGGCTGAAGCTTTCTTT. Translation gives CASSLRGRAEAFF.